This entry is about one T cell receptor (beta chain). This clone was observed a single time. It has no known antigen specificity. No much larger clonotype is one base removed from it; base qualities were not supplied. Trimming leaves V shorter by 3 bases and J shorter by 2 bases, with the junction holding 6 bases beyond the gene matches. The CDR3 measures 16 amino acids from cysteine to phenylalanine. Just the 48-base CDR3 DNA is kept, in frame starting at base 1. The germline V gene specifies ENHRY as CDR1 and SYGVKD as CDR2. The time point label here, explained by the study, means: 24 weeks on oral tofacitinib. According to the study, the label for this sample's treatment or condition signals: oral pan-JAK inhibitor, 5-10 mg twice daily. Lesional scalp punch biopsies and peripheral blood were obtained from alopecia areata patients. After PBMCs were isolated by density centrifugation and stained for CD3, CD4 and CD8, a FACSAria was used to sort CD4+ and CD8+ T cells.

The data were obtained in a study of CD8+ T cells in alopecia areata (dated by TCRdb to 2017 to 2018). Describing the broader study: The treated patients took part in an open-label pilot trial in which moderate-to-severe alopecia areata was treated with oral tofacitinib at 5 to 10 mg twice daily. Patients received tofacitinib for 6 to 18 months and were then followed off drug for 6 months to check for delayed response and recurrence. Disease severity in treated patients was measured with the SALT score, which quantifies the percentage of affected scalp surface area. High-throughput TCRbeta sequencing was used to examine T cell clonal expansion in alopecia areata in both the C3H/HeJ mouse model and human patients. On the human side, TCRbeta sequencing was run on scalp tissue and on sorted CD4+ and CD8+ peripheral blood T cells from healthy controls and from alopecia areata patients with either patchy or totalis/universalis disease. Patients on tofacitinib were biopsied at baseline and after 4 and 24 weeks of treatment, and several of the patients also had a later scalp biopsy. Scalp clonality was compared across normal scalp (n=4), patchy alopecia areata scalp (n=8), and alopecia totalis/universalis scalp (n=8). RNA was extracted with the PAXgene miRNA kit for fixed scalp, the miRNeasy kit for PBMCs, and the RNeasy kit for mouse skin. immunoSEQ multiplex PCR using 35 Vbeta forward primers and 13 Jbeta reverse primers was used to amplify TCRbeta CDR3 regions. What the work shows at the level of the full study, not this receptor alone: Higher clonality and more expanded CD8+ clones were observed in lesional scalp than in normal scalp, particularly in alopecia totalis/universalis, a finding suggestive of antigenic drive. TCR sequences shared between patients were less clear than in mice, possibly partly because of HLA diversity in the patient population. Because the treated cohort was small and included a single nonresponder, larger studies are needed to assess links between baseline CD8+ expansion and response. During tofacitinib treatment, many expanded lesional clones stuck around in both scalp and blood, and this persistence may partly explain why relapse happens after treatment is stopped. Tofacitinib significantly lowered scalp clonality and the number of expanded CD8+ clones among the top 100 scalp clones. Unlike mouse skin, which is dominated by gammadelta T cells, normal human skin has resident alphabeta T cells that are also sequenced, and this complicates analysis of the scalp TCR repertoire.

Receptor amplification or capture employed the immunoSEQ multiplex PCR assay. To provide template for TCR sequencing, every sample had RNA extracted and reverse transcribed into cDNA. SuperScript III was used to make first-strand cDNA, primed with a 2:1 mix of oligo-dT and random hexamers. A synthetic immune receptor repertoire was used to assess amplification bias, and residual bias was removed computationally. In the authors' own workflow: After raw reads were preprocessed to remove errors, the CDR3 was defined following IMGT conventions as running from the conserved cysteine to phenylalanine. Clonality was calculated as 1 minus Shannon entropy normalized by log2 of the number of productive unique TCRs. Whether scalp clones were CD4 or CD8 was inferred by matching scalp TCRbeta sequences against CD4 and CD8 repertoires sorted from blood. The clones in this table, taken by TCRdb from immuneACCESS, are in-frame only. Not every clone is retained; where verified, under half of the shortfall comes from an unresolved V gene, and the cause of the rest is unknown. V, J and clone size reflect that table, while D and trimming were determined from the DNA. The sample profile shows over 70,000 clones; around 67% of them were found once. In total, the top ten clones hold 20% to 30% of the sample.

The specimen was CD8+ T cells sorted from blood, collected at week 24, from a patient treated with tofacitinib. This sequence uses TRBV10-3 and TRBJ1-1; TRBD1 matches 10 bases in the middle. This sequence originates from a human donor with alopecia areata. The CDR3 in this case is CAISDGQGGYNTEAFF. The DNA sequence follows: TGTGCCATCAGTGACGGACAGGGGGGATACAACACTGAAGCTTTCTTT.